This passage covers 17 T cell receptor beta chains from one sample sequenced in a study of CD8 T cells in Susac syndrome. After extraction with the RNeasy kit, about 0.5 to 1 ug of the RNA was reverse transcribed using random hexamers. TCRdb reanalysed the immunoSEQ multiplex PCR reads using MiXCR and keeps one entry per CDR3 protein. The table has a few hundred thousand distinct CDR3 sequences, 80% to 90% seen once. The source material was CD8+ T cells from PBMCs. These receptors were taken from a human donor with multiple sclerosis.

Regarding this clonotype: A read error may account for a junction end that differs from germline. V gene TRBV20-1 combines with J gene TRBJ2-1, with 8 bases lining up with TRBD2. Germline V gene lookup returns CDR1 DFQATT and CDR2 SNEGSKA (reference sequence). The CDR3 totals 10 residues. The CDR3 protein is CSARDLAGGF. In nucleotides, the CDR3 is TGCAGTGCTAGAGATTTGGCGGGGGGCTTC.

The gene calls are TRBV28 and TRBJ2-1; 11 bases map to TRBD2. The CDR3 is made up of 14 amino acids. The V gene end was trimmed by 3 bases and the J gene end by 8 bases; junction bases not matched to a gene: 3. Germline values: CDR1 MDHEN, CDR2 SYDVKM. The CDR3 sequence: CASSLGGLADEQFF. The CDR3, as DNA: TGTGCCAGCAGTTTGGGGGGACTAGCGGATGAGCAGTTCTTC. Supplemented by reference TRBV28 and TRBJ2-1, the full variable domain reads DVKVTQSSRYLVKRTGEKVFLECVQDMDHENMFWYRQDPGLGLRLIYFSYDVKMKEKGDIPEGYSVSREKKERFSLILESASTNQTSMYLCASSLGGLADEQFFGPGTRLTVL.

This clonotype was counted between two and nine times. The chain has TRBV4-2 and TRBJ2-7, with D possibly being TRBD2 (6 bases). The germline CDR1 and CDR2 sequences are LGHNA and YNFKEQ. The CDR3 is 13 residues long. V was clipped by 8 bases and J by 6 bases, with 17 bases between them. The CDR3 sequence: CASSRGSVGEQYF. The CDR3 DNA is TGTGCCAGCTCCCGGGGGAGTGTCGGCGAGCAGTACTTC.

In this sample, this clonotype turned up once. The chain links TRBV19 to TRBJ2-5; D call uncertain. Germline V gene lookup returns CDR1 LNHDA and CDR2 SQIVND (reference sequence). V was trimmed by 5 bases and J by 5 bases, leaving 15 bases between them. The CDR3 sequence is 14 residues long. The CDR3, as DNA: TGTGCCAGTAGTGGGCTAGTTATGTGGGAGACCCAGTACTTC. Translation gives CASSGLVMWETQYF.

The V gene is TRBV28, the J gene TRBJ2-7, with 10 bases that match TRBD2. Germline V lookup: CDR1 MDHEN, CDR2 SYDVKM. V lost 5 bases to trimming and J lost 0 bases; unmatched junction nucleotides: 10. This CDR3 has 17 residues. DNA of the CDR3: TGTGCCAGCAGTCAAAGCGAGCGGGAGGGATTCTCCTACGAGCAGTACTTC. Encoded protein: CASSQSEREGFSYEQYF.

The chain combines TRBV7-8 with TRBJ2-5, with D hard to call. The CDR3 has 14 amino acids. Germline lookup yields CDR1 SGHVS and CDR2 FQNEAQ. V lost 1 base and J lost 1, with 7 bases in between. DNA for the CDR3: TGTGCCAGCAGCTTAGGGGCCTCCCAAGAGACCCAGTACTTC. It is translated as CASSLGASQETQYF.

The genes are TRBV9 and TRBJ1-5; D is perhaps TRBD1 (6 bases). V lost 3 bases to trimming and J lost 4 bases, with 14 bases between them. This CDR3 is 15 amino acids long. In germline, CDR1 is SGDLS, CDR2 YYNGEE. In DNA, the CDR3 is TGTGCCAGCAGCGCCTCAGGGGTAGGGAATCAGCCCCAGCATTTT. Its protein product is CASSASGVGNQPQHF.

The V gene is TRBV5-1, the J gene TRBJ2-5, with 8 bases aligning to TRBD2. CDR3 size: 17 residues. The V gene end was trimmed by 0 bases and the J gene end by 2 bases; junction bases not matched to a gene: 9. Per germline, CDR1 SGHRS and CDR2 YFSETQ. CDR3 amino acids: CASSLEGLAGPQETQYF. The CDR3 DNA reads TGCGCCAGCAGCTTGGAGGGGCTAGCGGGCCCTCAAGAGACCCAGTACTTC.

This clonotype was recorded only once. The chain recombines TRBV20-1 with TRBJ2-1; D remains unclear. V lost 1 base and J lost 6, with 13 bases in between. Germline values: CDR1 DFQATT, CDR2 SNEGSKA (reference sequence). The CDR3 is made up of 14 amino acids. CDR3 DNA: TGCAGTGCTAGAGCCGAGCGCGAGCTCAATGAGCAGTTCTTC. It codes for CSARAERELNEQFF.

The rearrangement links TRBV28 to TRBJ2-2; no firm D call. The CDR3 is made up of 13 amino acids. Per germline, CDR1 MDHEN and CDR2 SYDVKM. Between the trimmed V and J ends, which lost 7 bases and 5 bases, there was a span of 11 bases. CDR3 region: CASILRATGELFF. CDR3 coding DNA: TGTGCCAGCATCCTTCGAGCGACCGGGGAGCTGTTTTTT.

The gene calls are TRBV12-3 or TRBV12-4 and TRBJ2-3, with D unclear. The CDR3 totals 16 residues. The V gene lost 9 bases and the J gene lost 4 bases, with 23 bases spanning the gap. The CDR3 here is CARRSFRNLIADTQYF. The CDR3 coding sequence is TGTGCCAGACGAAGCTTCCGGAATCTTATCGCAGATACGCAGTATTTT.

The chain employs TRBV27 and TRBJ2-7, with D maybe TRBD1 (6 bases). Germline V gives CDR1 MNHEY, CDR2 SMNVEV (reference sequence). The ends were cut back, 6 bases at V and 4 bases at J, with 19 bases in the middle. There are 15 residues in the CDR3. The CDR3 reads CASSLRGRGTYEQYF. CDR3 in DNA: TGTGCCAGCAGCCTCCGGGGCAGGGGCACTTACGAGCAGTACTTC.

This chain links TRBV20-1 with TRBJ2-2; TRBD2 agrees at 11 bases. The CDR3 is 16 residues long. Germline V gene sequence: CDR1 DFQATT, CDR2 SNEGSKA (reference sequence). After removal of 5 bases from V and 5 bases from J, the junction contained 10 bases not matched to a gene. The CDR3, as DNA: TGCAGTGCTCCGGGGCTAGCGGGAGGAGATACCGGGGAGCTGTTTTTT. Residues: CSAPGLAGGDTGELFF.

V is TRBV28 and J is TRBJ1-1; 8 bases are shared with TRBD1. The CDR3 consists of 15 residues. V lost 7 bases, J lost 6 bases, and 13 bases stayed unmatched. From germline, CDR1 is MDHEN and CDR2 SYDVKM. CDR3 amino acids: CASTQPGGASPEAFF. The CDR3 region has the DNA TGTGCCAGCACCCAGCCAGGGGGCGCATCGCCTGAAGCTTTCTTT.

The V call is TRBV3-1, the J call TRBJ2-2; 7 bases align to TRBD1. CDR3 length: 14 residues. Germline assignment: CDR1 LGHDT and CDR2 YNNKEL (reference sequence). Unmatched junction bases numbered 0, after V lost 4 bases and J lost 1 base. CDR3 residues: CASSRTGNTGELFF. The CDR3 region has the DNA TGTGCCAGCAGCCGGACAGGGAACACCGGGGAGCTGTTTTTT.

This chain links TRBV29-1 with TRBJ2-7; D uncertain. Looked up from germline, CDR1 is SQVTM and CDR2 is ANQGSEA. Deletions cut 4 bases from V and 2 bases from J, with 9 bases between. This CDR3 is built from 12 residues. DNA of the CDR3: TGCAGCGTTGGCTCGGACCCCTACGAGCAGTACTTC. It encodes CSVGSDPYEQYF.

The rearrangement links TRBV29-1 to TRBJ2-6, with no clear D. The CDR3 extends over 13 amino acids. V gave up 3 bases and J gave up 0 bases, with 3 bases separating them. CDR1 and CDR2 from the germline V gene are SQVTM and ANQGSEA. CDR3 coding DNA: TGCAGCGTTGAGCTCTCTGGGGCCAACGTCCTGACTTTC. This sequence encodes CSVELSGANVLTF. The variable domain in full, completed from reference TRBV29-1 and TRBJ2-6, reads SAVISQKPSRDICQRGTSLTIQCQVDSQVTMMFWYRQQPGQSLTLIATANQGSEATYESGFVIDKFPISRPNLTFSTLTVSNMSPEDSSIYLCSVELSGANVLTFGAGSRLTVL.